The source of this T cell receptor beta chain is a study of blood T cells in healthy people across ages. General observations from the study: Age brought a roughly linear fall in TCR beta diversity measured per million T cells.

Only a few counts were recorded for this clonotype. The antigen remains unidentified. The DNA is left out, because the CDR3 cannot be placed on it with certainty; the CDR3 is given as TCRdb lists it. The use of a sample-barcoded 5' primer and a J-beta primer mix characterized a second PCR of roughly 6 to 11 cycles. One entry per CDR3 protein, called by TCRdb with MiXCR from the 5' RACE reads. The sample records about 930,000 distinct CDR3 sequences, 25% to 35% being singletons. These data were also filed under a second study, of T cells of mothers and their children. That paper notes: Thymic selection shapes TCR recombination output similarly in related and unrelated pairs.

The TCR originated in a middle-aged woman in good health. The sample taken for sequencing was blood.

The CDR3 sequence: CASSRAGHSVTQYF. The chain couples TRBV28 to TRBJ2-5; TRBD2, the table's D call, was not compared with the DNA. The CDR3 totals 14 residues, both ends included. Per the germline V gene, CDR1 is MDHEN and CDR2 is SYDVKM.